One sample yielded the 26 T cell receptor beta chains listed below, sequenced in a study of blood T cells in healthy people across ages (dated by TCRdb to between 2015 and 2016). Libraries were prepared through 5' RACE. Instrument used: Illumina HiSeq 2500. A second roughly 7 to 11 cycle PCR used a sample-barcoded 5' primer and a J-beta primer mix. TCRdb trimmed the raw reads at Q25, called clones with MiXCR and kept productive beta chains. A single entry per CDR3 protein holds the most common genes and DNA from its merged rows. The sample profile shows some 860,000 distinct CDR3 sequences; around 50% of them were found once. The top ten clonotypes cover 20% to 30% of the sample. The specimen sequenced was blood. Receptors were obtained from a man aged 35 to 55 in good health.

The chain couples TRBV4-2 to TRBJ2-6; the match to TRBD1 covers 7 bases. Germline lookup yields CDR1 LGHNA and CDR2 YNFKEQ. J was trimmed by 0 bases and V by 3 bases; bases with no gene match: 14. The CDR3 consists of 20 residues. The CDR3 protein is CASSHGSRQGILSGANVLTF. The DNA for the CDR3 is TGTGCCAGCAGCCACGGTTCGAGACAGGGAATCCTCTCTGGGGCCAACGTCCTGACTTTC.

The chain has TRBV7-2 and TRBJ2-7, with TRBD2 matching 7 bases. Trimming took 5 bases from V and 5 from J; bases not matched to a gene: 9. There are 14 residues in the CDR3. Germline assignment: CDR1 SGHTA and CDR2 FQGNSA. In nucleotides, the CDR3 is TGTGCCAGCAGCCGGACTAGTAGGGCCCACGAGCAGTACTTC. It specifies CASSRTSRAHEQYF. Together with reference TRBV7-2 and TRBJ2-7, the CDR3 gives the full variable domain: GAGVSQSPSNKVTEKGKDVELRCDPISGHTALYWYRQSLGQGLEFLIYFQGNSAPDKSGLPSDRFSAERTGGSVSTLTIQRTQQEDSAVYLCASSRTSRAHEQYFGPGTRLTVT.

The chain recombines TRBV13 with TRBJ2-3, with 13 nucleotides matching TRBD2. The CDR3 has 17 amino acids. From germline, CDR1 is PRHDT and CDR2 FYEKMQ (reference sequence). V lost 4 bases, J lost 2 bases, and 6 bases stayed unmatched. As DNA, the CDR3 is TGTGCCAGCAGCTCGACTAGCGGGGGGTTGACCACAGATACGCAGTATTTT. This gives the protein CASSSTSGGLTTDTQYF.

In the case of this clonotype: A read error may account for a junction end that differs from germline. The CDR3 DNA follows: TGTGCCCGCAGTTTATGGGGGACAGGGGGAGCGATTACCTACGAGCAGTACTTC. It encodes CARSLWGTGGAITYEQYF. This chain uses TRBV28 with TRBJ2-7; 11 bases match TRBD1. CDR3 length: 18 amino acids. CDR1 is MDHEN, CDR2 SYDVKM, per germline.

This clonotype was picked up a small number of times. CDR3 protein: CASSPSETGGRGYTF. CDR3 nucleotides: TGTGCCAGCTCACCATCCGAGACAGGGGGTCGTGGCTACACCTTC. The V call is TRBV18, the J call TRBJ1-2; 9 bases map to TRBD1. The CDR3 is 15 amino acids. Losses at the gene ends were 2 bases for V and 7 bases for J; bases not matched to a gene: 8. Per the germline V gene, CDR1 is KGHSH and CDR2 is LQKENI.

The chain joins TRBV29-1 to TRBJ2-1; 10 bases match TRBD2. V was clipped by 4 bases and J by 0 bases; unmatched bases: 9. The germline V gene encodes CDR1 SQVTM and CDR2 ANQGSEA. The CDR3 length is 17 residues. The CDR3 loop reads CSVGAGGPFSSYNEQFF. The DNA for the CDR3 is TGCAGCGTTGGAGCGGGAGGGCCGTTTAGCTCCTACAATGAGCAGTTCTTC.

The J gene is TRBJ2-5, the V gene TRBV7-6, with D unclear. This CDR3 has 14 residues. Between the trimmed V and J ends, which lost 3 bases and 4 bases, there was a span of 12 bases. CDR1 is SGHVS and CDR2 is FNYEAQ in the germline V gene. Here the CDR3 DNA reads TGTGCCAGCAGCTTGGACGGAACTGGAGAGACCCAGTACTTC. This codes for CASSLDGTGETQYF.

V and J are TRBV27 and TRBJ2-7; either TRBD1 or TRBD2 may fit D (5 bases each). Trimming took off 6 bases at V and 3 bases at J, with 15 bases between the two ends. Germline CDR1 MNHEY, CDR2 SMNVEV (reference sequence). CDR3 length: 14 residues. In DNA form, the CDR3 reads TGTGCCAGCAGCCCCGGGACGAAGGGCTACGAGCAGTACTTC. Its protein is CASSPGTKGYEQYF.

Notes on this clonotype: Just one base apart from a much larger clone, this may be a read error. This chain links TRBV6-5 with TRBJ1-2; D is ambiguous. Per germline, CDR1 MNHEY and CDR2 SVGAGI. CDR3 length equals 13 residues. Trimming cost V 9 bases and J 2 bases, with 13 bases left between them. This chain's CDR3 is CASAPVGNYGYTF. Written as DNA, the CDR3 is TGTGCCAGTGCCCCGGTGGGGAACTATGGCTACACCTTC.

The V gene is TRBV5-1, the J gene TRBJ1-1; 9 bases are shared with TRBD1. The CDR3 runs 16 residues. The V gene end was trimmed by 1 base and the J gene end by 5 bases; junction bases not matched to a gene: 9. Germline CDR1 reads SGHRS; CDR2 reads YFSETQ. The CDR3 nucleotides are TGCGCCAGCAGCTTGACAGGGGGCAATGGGCGGACTGAAGCTTTCTTT. This codes for CASSLTGGNGRTEAFF.

CDR3 sequence (DNA): TGCAGCACAACCGGGACCGTTGACCAGCCCCAAGAGACCCAGTACTTC. Protein: CSTTGTVDQPQETQYF. This chain joins TRBV29-1 and TRBJ2-5, with D tentatively TRBD1 or TRBD2 (5 bases each). This CDR3 is built from 16 residues. The V end was cut by 8 bases, the J end by 1 base, with 23 bases between. Germline values: CDR1 SQVTM, CDR2 ANQGSEA.

This clonotype has a count of ten or more. The rearrangement uses TRBV9 and TRBJ2-7; D gene unclear. Germline lookup yields CDR1 SGDLS and CDR2 YYNGEE. CDR3 size: 14 residues. Between the trimmed V and J ends, which lost 1 base and 2 bases, there was a span of 10 bases. The CDR3 DNA reads TGTGCCAGCAGCGTAAGTCCTGTTGCCTACGAGCAGTACTTC. As protein: CASSVSPVAYEQYF.

The chain is built from TRBV12-3 or TRBV12-4 and TRBJ1-6; D is undetermined. The CDR3 totals 13 residues. V lost 4 bases and J lost 8, with 9 bases in between. Here the CDR3 DNA reads TGTGCCAGCAGTTCTAAGCCCGATTCACCCCTCCACTTT. Encoded protein: CASSSKPDSPLHF.

V gene TRBV12-3 or TRBV12-4 combines with J gene TRBJ2-3, with 7 positions matching TRBD1. The CDR3 is 15 residues long. The ends lost 3 bases at V and 4 bases at J; junction bases unmatched: 7. The CDR3, as DNA: TGTGCCAGCAGTTTCTTTAGAGGGGGCGCAGATACGCAGTATTTT. Its translation: CASSFFRGGADTQYF.

This clonotype was detected only a few times. This chain links TRBV12-3 or TRBV12-4 with TRBJ2-5; TRBD1 matches 7 bases. This CDR3 comprises 16 residues. V lost 3 bases and J lost 3; bases outside the gene matches: 10. The CDR3 DNA reads TGTGCCAGCAGTTTGAGATCCCGGGACAGAAAAGAGACCCAGTACTTC. Its translation is CASSLRSRDRKETQYF.

This rearrangement joins TRBV10-2 to TRBJ2-7, with D maybe TRBD1 (6 bases). The last part of the DNA fits TRBJ2-5 better; the J call may be wrong. Germline CDR1 and CDR2: WSHSY and SAAADI. The CDR3 has 13 residues. The CDR3 region has the DNA TGCGCCAGCAGTGGACAGGTCCAGTGGACCCAGTACTTC. Its translation is CASSGQVQWTQYF.

The rearrangement joins TRBV4-1 to TRBJ2-5; possibly TRBD2 for D (5 bases). The CDR3 is made up of 14 amino acids. CDR1 MGHRA and CDR2 YSYEKL come from the germline V gene. Trimming took 0 bases from V and 5 from J, leaving 10 bases between them. The CDR3 sequence is CASSQDRPGETQYF. In DNA, the CDR3 is TGCGCCAGCAGCCAAGATCGACCGGGGGAGACCCAGTACTTC.

The V call is TRBV29-1, the J call TRBJ2-5, with D possibly being TRBD1 (5 bases). The germline gives CDR1 SQVTM, CDR2 ANQGSEA. The V end lost 7 bases, the J end lost 0 bases, and 9 bases lay between the germline ends. This CDR3 is built from 12 residues. DNA for the CDR3: TGCAGCGCCCACAGGTACCAAGAGACCCAGTACTTC. Translated, it gives CSAHRYQETQYF.

The chain has TRBV2 and TRBJ2-5; D is uncertain. Germline-derived CDR1 and CDR2 are SNHLY and FYNNEI. This CDR3 is built from 15 residues. Trimming stripped 1 base from V and 2 bases from J, with 11 bases between. The CDR3 protein is CASSEVLTYQETQYF. In nucleotides, the CDR3 is TGTGCCAGCAGTGAAGTCTTAACATATCAAGAGACCCAGTACTTC. Full variable domain (outside the CDR3, taken from reference TRBV2 and TRBJ2-5): EPEVTQTPSHQVTQMGQEVILRCVPISNHLYFYWYRQILGQKVEFLVSFYNNEISEKSEIFDDQFSVERPDGSNFTLKIRSTKLEDSAMYFCASSEVLTYQETQYFGPGTRLLVL.

This clonotype was picked up one time. The chain is built from TRBV2 and TRBJ2-3; D uncertain. Germline-derived CDR1 and CDR2 are SNHLY and FYNNEI. The CDR3 has 13 residues. V was cut by 9 bases and J by 2 bases, with 12 bases left in between. The CDR3 coding sequence is TGTGCCAGTAAAGGGCTCTACACAGATACGCAGTATTTT. It yields the protein CASKGLYTDTQYF.

This clonotype was observed a single time. The V call is TRBV20-1, the J call TRBJ1-1; 7 bases agree with TRBD1. With 4 bases clipped from V and 0 bases from J, the junction kept 2 bases outside the gene matches. The germline V gene has CDR1 DFQATT and CDR2 SNEGSKA (reference sequence). The CDR3 consists of 13 residues. CDR3: CSATDRLNTEAFF. The CDR3, as DNA: TGCAGTGCTACGGACAGGTTGAACACTGAAGCTTTCTTT.

Only one count was recorded for this clonotype. This CDR3 is CASSLDRAYSPLHF. DNA of the CDR3: TGTGCCAGCAGCTTAGACAGGGCATATTCACCCCTCCACTTT. V is TRBV7-6 and J is TRBJ1-6, with a possible D match to TRBD1 (6 bases). V was cut by 1 base and J by 8 bases, with 9 bases left in between. Germline lookup yields CDR1 SGHVS and CDR2 FNYEAQ. The CDR3 sequence is 14 residues long. Together with reference TRBV7-6 and TRBJ1-6, the CDR3 gives the full variable domain: GAGVSQSPRYKVTKRGQDVALRCDPISGHVSLYWYRQALGQGPEFLTYFNYEAQQDKSGLPNDRFSAERPEGSISTLTIQRTEQRDSAMYRCASSLDRAYSPLHFGNGTRLTVT.

The rearrangement links TRBV6-6 to TRBJ2-7; D assignment may be TRBD1 or TRBD2 (5 bases each). This CDR3 has 16 residues. V was shortened by 5 bases and J by 7 bases, with 24 bases between the two germline ends. The V gene's germline CDR1 is MNHNY and CDR2 SVGAGI (reference sequence). CDR3 DNA: TGTGCCAGCAGTCACGGGACGGCAAGCTCCTACAATGAGCAGTACTTC. It yields the protein CASSHGTASSYNEQYF.

Only a few counts were recorded for this clonotype. CDR3 sequence: CASSPGDPYEQYF. The CDR3 DNA reads as TGTGCCAGCTCACCAGGGGATCCCTACGAGCAGTACTTC. This rearrangement joins TRBV18 to TRBJ2-7; D ambiguous. Germline V CDR1 and CDR2: KGHSH, LQKENI. The CDR3 runs 13 residues. The ends were cut back, 2 bases at V and 2 bases at J, with 7 bases in the middle.

The chain has TRBV2 and TRBJ2-7; 8 bases align to TRBD1. This CDR3 region has 14 residues. CDR1 and CDR2 (germline): SNHLY, FYNNEI. V was clipped by 5 bases and J by 0 bases; unmatched bases: 3. The DNA of the CDR3 is TGTGCCAGCAGTCGGACAGGGATCTCCTACGAGCAGTACTTC. Translation gives CASSRTGISYEQYF.

The chain is built from TRBV7-2 and TRBJ2-5; D could derive from TRBD1 or TRBD2 (6 bases each). V lost 3 bases and J 3 bases, leaving 11 bases between the germline ends. CDR3 length: 14 amino acids. Germline lookup yields CDR1 SGHTA and CDR2 FQGNSA. CDR3 coding DNA: TGTGCCAGCAGCTTTTGGGGGGCGGAAGAGACCCAGTACTTC. This codes for CASSFWGAEETQYF.